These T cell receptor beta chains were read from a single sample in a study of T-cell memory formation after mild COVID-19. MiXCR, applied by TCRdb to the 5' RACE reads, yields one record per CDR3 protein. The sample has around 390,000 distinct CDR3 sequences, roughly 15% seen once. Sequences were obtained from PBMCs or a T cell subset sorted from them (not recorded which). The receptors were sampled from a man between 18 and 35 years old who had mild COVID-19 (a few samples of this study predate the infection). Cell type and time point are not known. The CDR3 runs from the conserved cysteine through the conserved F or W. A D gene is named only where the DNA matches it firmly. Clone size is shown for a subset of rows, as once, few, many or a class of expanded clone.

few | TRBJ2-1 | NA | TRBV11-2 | CASSQAGGGQFF | TGTGCCAGCAGCCAAGCAGGGGGGGGACAGTTCTTC
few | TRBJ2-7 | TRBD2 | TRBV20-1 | CSARTTGGLYEQYF | TGCAGTGCTAGGACAACGGGAGGGTTGTACGAGCAGTACTTC
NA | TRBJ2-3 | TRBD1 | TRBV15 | CATSRRPGTDVTDTQYF | TGTGCCACCAGCAGAAGGCCCGGGACAGACGTCACAGATACGCAGTATTTT
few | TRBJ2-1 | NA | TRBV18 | CASSPSREQFF | TGTGCCAGCTCACCATCCAGGGAGCAGTTCTTC
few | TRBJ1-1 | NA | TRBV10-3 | CAISETALNTEAFF | TGTGCCATCAGTGAGACAGCCCTAAACACTGAAGCTTTCTTT
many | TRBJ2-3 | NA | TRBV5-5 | CASSLGGQVTQYF | TGTGCCAGCAGCTTAGGAGGTCAGGTTACGCAGTATTTT
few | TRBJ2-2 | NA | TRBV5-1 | CASSLRAQGNTGELFF | TGCGCCAGCAGCTTGAGGGCCCAGGGTAACACCGGGGAGCTGTTTTTT
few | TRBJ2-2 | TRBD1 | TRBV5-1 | CASTPGQGVTGELFF | TGCGCCAGCACGCCGGGACAGGGTGTTACCGGGGAGCTGTTTTTT
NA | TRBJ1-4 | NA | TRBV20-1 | CSARAGGTNEKLFF | TGCAGTGCTAGGGCGGGGGGCACTAATGAAAAACTGTTTTTT
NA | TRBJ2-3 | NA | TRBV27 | CASSRQFVLDTQYF | TGTGCCAGCAGTAGGCAGTTTGTATTGGATACGCAGTATTTT
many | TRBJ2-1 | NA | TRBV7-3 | CASSLDVSGTFNEQFF | TGTGCCAGCAGCTTAGACGTGTCCGGGACATTCAATGAGCAGTTCTTC
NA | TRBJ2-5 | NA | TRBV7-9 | CASSAGTGGETQYF | TGTGCCAGCAGCGCAGGCACAGGCGGAGAGACCCAGTACTTC
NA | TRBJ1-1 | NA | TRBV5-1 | CATKPQDGEAFF | TGCGCCACCAAACCCCAGGACGGTGAAGCTTTCTTT
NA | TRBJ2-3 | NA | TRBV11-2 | CASSFMPSDTQYF | TGTGCCAGCAGCTTTATGCCCTCTGATACGCAGTATTTT
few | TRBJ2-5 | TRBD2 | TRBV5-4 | CASSLGGLAGGGEGRETQYF | TGTGCCAGCAGCTTGGGAGGACTAGCGGGGGGCGGTGAAGGGAGGGAGACCCAGTACTTC
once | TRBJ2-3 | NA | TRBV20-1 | CSARDLGFTDTQYF | TGCAGTGCTAGAGATCTAGGTTTCACAGATACGCAGTATTTT
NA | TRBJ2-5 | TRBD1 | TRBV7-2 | CASSSGTGGMTQYF | TGTGCCAGCAGCTCCGGGACAGGGGGTATGACCCAGTACTTC
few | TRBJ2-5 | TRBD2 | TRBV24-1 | CATSDPGLAGGSRETQYF | TGTGCCACCAGTGATCCGGGACTGGCGGGGGGTTCAAGAGAGACCCAGTACTTC
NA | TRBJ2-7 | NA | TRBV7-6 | CASSSQGRVYEQYF | TGTGCCAGCAGCTCACAGGGGAGGGTCTACGAGCAGTACTTC
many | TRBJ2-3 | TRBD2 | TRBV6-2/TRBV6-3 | CASSYLPLAGSTDTQYF | TGTGCCAGCAGTTACCTTCCGCTAGCGGGGAGCACAGATACGCAGTATTTT
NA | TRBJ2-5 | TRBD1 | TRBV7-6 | CASSQGQGETQYF | TGTGCCAGCAGCCAGGGACAGGGGGAGACCCAGTACTTC
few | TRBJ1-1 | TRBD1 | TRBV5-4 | CASREGQGAYTEAFF | TGTGCCAGCAGGGAGGGACAGGGGGCTTACACTGAAGCTTTCTTT
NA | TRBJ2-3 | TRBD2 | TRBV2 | CASSERGLAGGTQYF | TGTGCCAGCAGTGAAAGGGGACTAGCAGGAGGTACGCAGTATTTT
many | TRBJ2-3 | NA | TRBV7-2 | CASSLALGDTQYF | TGTGCCAGCAGCTTAGCTCTAGGGGATACGCAGTATTTT
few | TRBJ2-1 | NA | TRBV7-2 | CASSFPRGFEQFF | TGTGCCAGCAGCTTCCCCCGGGGCTTTGAGCAGTTCTTC
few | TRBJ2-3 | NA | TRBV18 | CASSPPREGRYTDTQYF | TGTGCCAGCTCACCCCCCAGAGAGGGGAGATACACAGATACGCAGTATTTT
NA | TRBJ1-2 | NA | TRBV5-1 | CASSTEGWNGYTF | TGCGCCAGCAGTACTGAGGGATGGAATGGCTACACCTTC
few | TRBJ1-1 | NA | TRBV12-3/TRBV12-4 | CASKPTGYDTEAFF | TGTGCCAGCAAGCCAACAGGGTACGACACTGAAGCTTTCTTT
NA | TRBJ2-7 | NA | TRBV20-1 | CSARMLMGGSYEQYF | TGCAGTGCGCGGATGCTCATGGGTGGGTCCTACGAGCAGTACTTC
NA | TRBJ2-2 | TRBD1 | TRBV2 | CASGKTGSGTGELFF | TGTGCCAGCGGGAAGACAGGGTCCGGCACCGGGGAGCTGTTTTTT
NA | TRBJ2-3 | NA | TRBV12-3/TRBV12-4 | CASSSGLQSRYF | TGTGCCAGCAGTTCCGGACTACAATCTCGGTATTTT
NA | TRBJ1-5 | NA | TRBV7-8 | CASTSWSGGDQPQHF | TGTGCCAGCACTTCTTGGAGTGGAGGGGATCAGCCCCAGCATTTT
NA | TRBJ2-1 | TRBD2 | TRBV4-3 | CASSQEWGTSGIYEQFF | TGCGCCAGCAGCCAAGAGTGGGGCACTAGCGGGATCTATGAGCAGTTCTTC
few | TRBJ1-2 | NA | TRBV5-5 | CASSVAPGGGYGYTF | TGTGCCAGCAGCGTGGCACCCGGCGGAGGCTATGGCTACACCTTC
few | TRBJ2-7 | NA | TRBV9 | CASSVGTPSSYEQYF | TGTGCCAGCAGCGTGGGGACTCCCAGCTCCTACGAGCAGTACTTC
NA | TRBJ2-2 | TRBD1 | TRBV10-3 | CAISDPDRGFYAGELFF | TGTGCCATCAGTGACCCTGACAGGGGTTTTTACGCCGGGGAGCTGTTTTTT
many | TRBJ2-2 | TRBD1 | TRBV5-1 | CASSNPGQVPSSNTGELFF | TGCGCCAGCAGCAATCCGGGACAGGTACCGAGTTCGAACACCGGGGAGCTGTTTTTT
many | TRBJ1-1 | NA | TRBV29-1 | CSVGTVNTEAFF | TGCAGCGTTGGGACAGTGAACACTGAAGCTTTCTTT
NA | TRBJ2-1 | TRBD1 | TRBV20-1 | CSALGGAGGDEQFF | TGCAGTGCTTTAGGAGGTGCAGGGGGCGATGAGCAGTTCTTC
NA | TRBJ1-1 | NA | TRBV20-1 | CSARYGEAFF | TGCAGTGCTAGATACGGTGAAGCTTTCTTT
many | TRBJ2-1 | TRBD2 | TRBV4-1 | CASSQSGGALDEQFF | TGCGCCAGCAGCCAAAGCGGGGGGGCCTTGGATGAGCAGTTCTTC
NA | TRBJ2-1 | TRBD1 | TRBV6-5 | CASSYRPGGPYNEQFF | TGTGCCAGCAGTTACCGCCCAGGGGGACCTTACAATGAGCAGTTCTTC
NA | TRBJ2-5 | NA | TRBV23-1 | CASSQSSTAQETQYF | TGCGCCAGCAGTCAATCCTCGACAGCGCAAGAGACCCAGTACTTC
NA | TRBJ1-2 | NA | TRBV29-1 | CSVDTPGQTYGYTF | TGCAGCGTTGATACCCCCGGGCAGACCTATGGCTACACCTTC
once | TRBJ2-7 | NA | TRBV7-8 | CASSAPPYEQYF | TGTGCCAGCAGCGCCCCCCCCTACGAGCAGTACTTC
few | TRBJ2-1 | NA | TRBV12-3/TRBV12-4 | CASSLFDYPGSEQFF | TGTGCCAGCAGTTTGTTTGACTATCCGGGGAGTGAGCAGTTCTTC